The 32 T cell receptor beta chains below come from one sample, sequenced in a study of control samples from healthy donors and cancer patients (TCRdb year 2020). Library generation was performed with the immunoSEQ multiplex PCR assay. What TCRdb holds here is the immuneACCESS table cut down to in-frame rearrangements. Part of the clones is not present; checked against another copy, under half of the missing clones reflect an unresolved V gene, and the others are unexplained. This sample lists some 80,000 clones; about 87% were detected once. The ten largest clones represent 1.5% to 2% of the sample. The material sequenced was PBMCs. These receptor sequences come from a woman in her sixties with head and neck cancer.

DNA of the CDR3: TGCAGTGCACTCTACATTTACGAGCAGTACTTC. Its translation is CSALYIYEQYF. The chain employs TRBV20-1 and TRBJ2-7; D remains unclear. V was trimmed by 6 bases and J by 4 bases, leaving 10 bases between them. The germline gives CDR1 DFQATT, CDR2 SNEGSKA (reference sequence). CDR3 length equals 11 residues.

J is TRBJ1-1 and V is TRBV5-4, with TRBD1 as a possible D gene (6 bases). CDR3 length equals 14 residues. The germline V gene encodes CDR1 SGHNT and CDR2 YYREEE (reference sequence). V was pared by 2 bases and J by 1 base, with 9 bases between. This chain's CDR3 is CASSFSTGNTEAFF. CDR3 DNA sequence: TGTGCCAGCAGCTTCTCGACAGGGAACACTGAAGCTTTCTTT.

The chain combines TRBV4-2 with TRBJ1-2; D not certain. CDR1 is LGHNA and CDR2 is YNFKEQ in the germline V gene. Trimming took 1 base from V and 8 from J, leaving 14 bases between them. CDR3 size: 14 residues. The DNA for the CDR3 is TGTGCCAGCAGCCAAGTTGGAATGAGGCGAGGCTACACCTTC. It translates to CASSQVGMRRGYTF.

V and J are TRBV4-1 and TRBJ2-7; a possible D gene is TRBD1 (6 bases). This CDR3 has 15 residues. The V end lost 1 base, the J end lost 0 bases, and 10 bases lay between the germline ends. CDR1 and CDR2 (germline): MGHRA, YSYEKL. This CDR3 is CASSQGQGPSYEQYF. For the CDR3, the DNA is TGCGCCAGCAGCCAAGGGCAGGGGCCCTCCTACGAGCAGTACTTC.

The J gene is TRBJ1-4, the V gene TRBV28, with 9 bases matching TRBD1. CDR3 length: 13 amino acids. Germline CDR1 reads MDHEN; CDR2 reads SYDVKM. J gave up 6 bases and V 6 bases, and 2 bases lay outside the gene matches. CDR3 amino acids: CASRGQGDEKLFF. CDR3 DNA sequence: TGTGCCAGCAGGGGACAGGGAGATGAAAAACTGTTTTTT.

The V gene is TRBV27, the J gene TRBJ2-1; D remains ambiguous. The CDR3 runs to 12 residues. V was clipped by 6 bases and J by 1 base, with 4 bases between them. CDR1 and CDR2 (germline): MNHEY, SMNVEV (reference sequence). The DNA for the CDR3 is TGTGCCAGCAGCCCATCCTACAATGAGCAGTTCTTC. Encoded protein: CASSPSYNEQFF.

This chain connects TRBV5-1 to TRBJ2-7; 8 bases match TRBD1. The CDR3 has 15 residues. V shed 8 bases, J shed 2 bases, and the junction held 12 bases outside the gene matches. Germline CDR1 is SGHRS and CDR2 is YFSETQ. CDR3 amino acids: CASYPGGGGTYEQYF. CDR3 coding DNA: TGCGCCAGTTACCCAGGGGGCGGAGGGACCTACGAGCAGTACTTC.

The chain uses TRBV5-4 and TRBJ2-5, with D maybe TRBD1 (6 bases). The CDR3 loop spans 12 amino acids. Germline CDR1 reads SGHNT; CDR2 reads YYREEE (reference sequence). The V gene lost 4 bases and the J gene lost 4 bases, with 8 bases spanning the gap. For the CDR3, the DNA is TGTGCCAGCAGCGCCAGGGGAGAGACCCAGTACTTC. Residues: CASSARGETQYF.

The V and J genes are TRBV24-1 and TRBJ2-2; 8 bases agree with TRBD1. Germline CDR1 is KGHDR and CDR2 is SFDVKD. This CDR3 comprises 18 residues. With 2 bases clipped from V and 3 bases from J, the junction kept 10 bases outside the gene matches. CDR3 bases: TGTGCCACCAGTGATTCCGAGGGCAGGGGGCAGGACACCGGGGAGCTGTTTTTT. As protein: CATSDSEGRGQDTGELFF.

V usage is TRBV5-8 and J usage is TRBJ2-3, with D possibly TRBD2 on 5 matching bases. The CDR3 spans 16 residues. Trimming took 3 bases from V and 0 from J, leaving 14 bases between them. Germline assignment: CDR1 SGHTS and CDR2 YDEGEE. The CDR3 DNA is TGTGCCAGCAGCTCGAACCGCCGGGGTAGCACAGATACGCAGTATTTT. The encoded protein is CASSSNRRGSTDTQYF.

The CDR3 DNA reads as TGTGCCAGCAGTTCGACAGCACCCGTCTCTGGAAACACCATATATTTT. It codes for CASSSTAPVSGNTIYF. The chain links TRBV27 to TRBJ1-3; weak D call: TRBD1 (5 bases). V was clipped by 4 bases and J by 0 bases, with 13 bases between them. The CDR3 runs to 16 residues. CDR1 is MNHEY, CDR2 SMNVEV, per germline (reference sequence).

The chain employs TRBV6-2 or TRBV6-3 and TRBJ2-7, with D possibly matching TRBD1 (5 bases). Germline V gene sequence: CDR1 MNHEY, CDR2 SVGEGT. CDR3 length equals 13 residues. V lost 2 bases to trimming and J lost 5 bases, with 10 bases between them. Here the CDR3 reads CASSYLGQNEQYF. CDR3 in DNA: TGTGCCAGCAGTTACCTCGGACAAAACGAGCAGTACTTC.

The chain uses TRBV19 and TRBJ1-4, with D perhaps TRBD1 (6 bases). V lost 7 bases to trimming and J lost 8 bases, with 23 bases between them. Germline V lookup: CDR1 LNHDA, CDR2 SQIVND (reference sequence). The CDR3 runs to 16 residues. CDR3 coding DNA: TGTGCCAGTAAACCCGTTGATGTAGGGGGAGGAGAAAAACTGTTTTTT. Translated: CASKPVDVGGGEKLFF.

This chain connects TRBV28 to TRBJ2-1; TRBD2 aligns across 10 bases. The V and J ends lost 4 bases and 4 bases, in that order; junction bases with no gene match: 7. CDR3 length: 16 residues. Germline V gives CDR1 MDHEN, CDR2 SYDVKM. The CDR3: CASSSLAGVEYNEQFF. In DNA form, the CDR3 reads TGTGCCAGCAGTTCCCTAGCGGGAGTAGAATACAATGAGCAGTTCTTC.

This chain links TRBV5-6 with TRBJ1-3, with D unresolved. V was pared by 3 bases and J by 9 bases, with 19 bases between. Germline V gives CDR1 SGHDT, CDR2 YYEEEE. The CDR3 runs to 15 residues. CDR3 sequence (DNA): TGTGCCAGCAGCTCCCGGAGGGTTAAAACCCTCACCATATATTTT. Translation gives CASSSRRVKTLTIYF.

Here the CDR3 reads CASRATLNSNQPQHF. The CDR3 DNA reads TGTGCCAGCAGGGCGACTTTAAATAGCAATCAGCCCCAGCATTTT. The gene calls are TRBV28 and TRBJ1-5; no clear D. The CDR3 contains 15 residues. The V gene lost 6 bases and the J gene lost 0 bases, with 12 bases spanning the gap. CDR1 MDHEN and CDR2 SYDVKM come from the germline V gene.

Points on this clone: Additional DNA sequences in this sample encode the identical CDR3. The chain couples TRBV29-1 to TRBJ1-5; TRBD1 matches 7 bases. The V gene end was trimmed by 6 bases and the J gene end by 2 bases; junction bases not matched to a gene: 1. The germline V gene has CDR1 SQVTM and CDR2 ANQGSEA. The CDR3 consists of 12 residues. The CDR3 bases are TGCAGCGTCGGACAGGGCAATCAGCCCCAGCATTTT. Translation gives CSVGQGNQPQHF.

The rearrangement links TRBV5-1 to TRBJ1-2; 7 bases line up with TRBD1. The CDR3 totals 17 residues. Germline CDR1 reads SGHRS; CDR2 reads YFSETQ. Trimming took 3 bases from V and 2 from J; bases not matched to a gene: 13. CDR3 region: CASSWNPGQVDNYGYTF. The CDR3, as DNA: TGCGCCAGCAGCTGGAACCCTGGACAGGTTGACAACTATGGCTACACCTTC.

This chain's CDR3 is CASSQTPVGDHEQYF. DNA of the CDR3: TGCGCCAGCAGCCAGACCCCCGTTGGGGATCACGAGCAGTACTTC. The chain combines TRBV4-1 with TRBJ2-7; no clear D gene. From germline, CDR1 is MGHRA and CDR2 YSYEKL. V was trimmed by 3 bases and J by 5 bases, leaving 17 bases between them. This CDR3 has 15 amino acids.

This rearrangement joins TRBV5-6 to TRBJ1-3; D uncertain. Germline V lookup: CDR1 SGHDT, CDR2 YYEEEE. Trimming cost V 0 bases and J 4 bases, with 2 bases left between them. The length of the CDR3 is 12 residues. In DNA form, the CDR3 reads TGTGCCAGCAGCTTGGGAGGAAACACCATATATTTT. This translates into CASSLGGNTIYF.

This CDR3 is CASSPHRGPGAGYTF. The CDR3 DNA is TGTGCCAGCAGCCCTCACCGGGGCCCGGGGGCTGGCTACACCTTC. The chain uses TRBV11-2 and TRBJ1-2; D is perhaps TRBD1 (6 bases). The germline V and J ends were trimmed by 5 bases and 7 bases, with 20 bases remaining between them. Germline CDR1 is SGHAT and CDR2 is FQNNGV. The CDR3 is 15 amino acids.

The V call is TRBV6-5, the J call TRBJ1-4; D ambiguous. This CDR3 comprises 15 residues. V lost 6 bases and J lost 7, with 18 bases in between. The V gene's germline CDR1 is MNHEY and CDR2 SVGAGI. This CDR3 reads CASRPRTGGGEKLFF. As DNA, the CDR3 is TGTGCCAGCAGACCTAGGACCGGCGGAGGTGAAAAACTGTTTTTT.

This chain connects TRBV24-1 to TRBJ2-3; D uncertain. The CDR3 contains 13 residues. Germline values: CDR1 KGHDR, CDR2 SFDVKD. The V and J ends lost 3 bases and 2 bases respectively, with 5 bases between them. CDR3 residues: CATSDPVTDTQYF. The CDR3, as DNA: TGTGCCACCAGTGATCCGGTCACAGATACGCAGTATTTT.

The chain uses TRBV3-1 (or the pseudogene TRBV3-2) and TRBJ2-1, with 16 bases matching TRBD2. CDR1 and CDR2 from the germline V gene are LGHDT and YNNKEL (reference sequence). V lost 4 bases, J lost 10 bases, and 10 bases stayed unmatched. The CDR3 length is 17 residues. CDR3 DNA: TGTGCCAGCAGCCTACCGTATTCGGGACTAGCGGGAGGGGAGCAGTTCTTC. It is translated as CASSLPYSGLAGGEQFF.

This clone is labeled medium-sized. The chain carries TRBV4-2 and TRBJ2-1, with TRBD2 identical over 11 bases. Germline CDR1 is LGHNA and CDR2 is YNFKEQ. Losses at the gene ends were 2 bases for V and 0 bases for J; bases not matched to a gene: 6. The CDR3 loop spans 18 amino acids. The CDR3 region is CASSQNPGLAVSYNEQFF. Written as DNA, the CDR3 is TGTGCCAGCAGCCAAAATCCGGGACTAGCGGTCTCCTACAATGAGCAGTTCTTC.

The rearrangement joins TRBV5-1 to TRBJ1-3; perhaps TRBD1 as D (5 bases). The V and J ends lost 7 bases and 4 bases respectively, with 12 bases between them. The CDR3 spans 13 residues. Germline-derived CDR1 and CDR2 are SGHRS and YFSETQ. Here the CDR3 DNA reads TGCGCCAGCGCCCAGGAGGGGGGAAACACCATATATTTT. This encodes CASAQEGGNTIYF.

CDR3: CSVGTPNSAYNEQFF. The CDR3 DNA reads as TGCAGCGTTGGGACACCTAATTCGGCCTACAATGAGCAGTTCTTC. The V gene is TRBV29-1, the J gene TRBJ2-1; tentatively, D is TRBD1 (5 bases). Looked up from germline, CDR1 is SQVTM and CDR2 is ANQGSEA. Trimming took 4 bases from V and 2 from J, leaving 15 bases between them. This CDR3 is built from 15 residues.

The chain has TRBV4-1 and TRBJ2-7, with 7 bases identical to TRBD2. Germline V gives CDR1 MGHRA, CDR2 YSYEKL. The CDR3 covers 17 residues. The J segment lost 0 bases and the V segment lost 0 bases, leaving 8 bases of the junction unmatched. The CDR3 protein is CASSQEVAGARSYEQYF. In DNA form, the CDR3 reads TGCGCCAGCAGCCAAGAGGTTGCGGGAGCCCGCTCCTACGAGCAGTACTTC.

The chain is built from TRBV12-3 or TRBV12-4 and TRBJ1-1; possible D gene TRBD1, 5 bases. The length of the CDR3 is 12 residues. V was shortened by 4 bases and J by 11 bases, with 14 bases between the two germline ends. The CDR3 sequence is CASSYWGGDAFF. Written as DNA, the CDR3 is TGTGCCAGCAGTTACTGGGGGGGGGACGCTTTCTTT.

CDR3 sequence reads: CASSNRNRAGEQFF. CDR3 sequence (DNA): TGTGCCAGCAGCAATAGAAACAGGGCGGGGGAGCAGTTCTTC. The chain recombines TRBV9 with TRBJ2-1, with D tentatively TRBD1 or TRBD2 (6 bases each). V lost 4 bases and J lost 10, with 18 bases in between. CDR3 length: 14 residues. The germline V gene encodes CDR1 SGDLS and CDR2 YYNGEE.

The CDR3 spells CASSVEQRINNEQFF. DNA of the CDR3: TGTGCCAGCAGCGTAGAACAGCGGATCAACAATGAGCAGTTCTTC. This chain connects TRBV9 to TRBJ2-1; the D gene is possibly TRBD2 (5 bases). From germline, CDR1 is SGDLS and CDR2 YYNGEE. V lost 0 bases and J 5 bases, leaving 12 bases between the germline ends. The CDR3 contains 15 residues.

This clone is a singleton in its sample. The chain uses TRBV6-5 and TRBJ1-1; D might be TRBD1 (6 bases). This CDR3 has 14 amino acids. The V and J ends lost 8 bases and 4 bases respectively, with 17 bases between them. Germline assignment: CDR1 MNHEY and CDR2 SVGAGI. The CDR3 sequence: CASGLTGIGTEAFF. The CDR3 DNA reads TGTGCCAGCGGACTAACAGGGATAGGCACTGAAGCTTTCTTT.